The TCR beta chain described here comes from a study of blood T cells in healthy people across ages. Study results and caveats: Strong correlation was found linking TCR beta diversity to naive T cell percentage.

Worth noting for this clonotype: Its target is not known.

Trimming shortened V by 0 bases and J by 0 bases, and 12 bases separated the two germline ends. The CDR3 runs to 17 residues. The germline gives CDR1 MNHEY, CDR2 SVGAGI. With a J-beta primer mix and a sample-barcoded 5' primer, a second PCR ran 7 to 11 cycles. Each cDNA molecule, via a template-switch adaptor with 12 random nucleotides, was tagged. Each CDR3 protein gets one entry after TCRdb re-called the 5' RACE reads with MiXCR. The sample lists hundreds of thousands of distinct CDR3 sequences, under 65% occurring once. The amount of total RNA extracted per sample was at least 6 micrograms. The specimen was blood. This receptor was identified in a man aged 55 to 70 in good health. The chain combines TRBV6-5 with TRBJ2-4; D remains unclear. The CDR3 loop is CASSYSTEALAKNIQYF. The CDR3 DNA reads as TGTGCCAGCAGTTACTCGACCGAGGCGCTAGCCAAAAACATTCAGTACTTC.